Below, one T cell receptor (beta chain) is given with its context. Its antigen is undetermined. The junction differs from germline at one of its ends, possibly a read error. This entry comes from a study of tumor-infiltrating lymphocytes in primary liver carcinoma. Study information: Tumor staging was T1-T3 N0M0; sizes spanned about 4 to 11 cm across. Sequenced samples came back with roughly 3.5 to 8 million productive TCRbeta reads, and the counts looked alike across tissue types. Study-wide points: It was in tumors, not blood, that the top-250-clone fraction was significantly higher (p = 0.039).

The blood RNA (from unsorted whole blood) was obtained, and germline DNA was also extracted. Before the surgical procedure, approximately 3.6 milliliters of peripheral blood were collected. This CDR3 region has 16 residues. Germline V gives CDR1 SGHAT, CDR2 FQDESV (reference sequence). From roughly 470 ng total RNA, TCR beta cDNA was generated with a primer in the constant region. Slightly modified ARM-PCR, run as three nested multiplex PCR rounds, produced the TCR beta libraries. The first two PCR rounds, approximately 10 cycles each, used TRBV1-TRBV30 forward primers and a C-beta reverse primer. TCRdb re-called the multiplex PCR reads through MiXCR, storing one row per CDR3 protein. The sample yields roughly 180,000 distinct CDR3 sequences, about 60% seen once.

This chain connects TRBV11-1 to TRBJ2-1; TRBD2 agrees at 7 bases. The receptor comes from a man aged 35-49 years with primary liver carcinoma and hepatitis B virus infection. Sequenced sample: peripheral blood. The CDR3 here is CAISLGRGGRRNEQFF. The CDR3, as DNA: TGTGCCATCAGCTTAGGACGCGGCGGGAGACGGAATGAGCAGTTCTTC.